One and the same sample provided the 27 T cell receptor beta chains below, sequenced in a study of blood T cells in healthy people across ages. Combining a sample-barcoded 5' primer with a J-beta primer mix, a second PCR ran for about 7 to 12 cycles. TCRdb re-analysed the 5' RACE reads in MiXCR, keeping a single row per CDR3 protein. The repertoire has more than 1,400,000 distinct CDR3 sequences, 42% of them found once; the top ten carry roughly 8.2%. The source material was blood. These receptors all come from a woman aged 18-29 years in good health.

The rearrangement joins TRBV5-1 to TRBJ2-1; D possibly corresponds to TRBD2 (6 bases). In germline, CDR1 is SGHRS, CDR2 YFSETQ. The CDR3 loop spans 15 amino acids. V was clipped by 5 bases and J by 2 bases, with 14 bases between them. CDR3 in DNA: TGCGCCAGCAGGAGAGGGGACTTACCCTACAATGAGCAGTTCTTC. Residues: CASRRGDLPYNEQFF.

The CDR3 sequence is CASSQEEWDRGAATEAFF. In DNA form, the CDR3 reads TGTGCCAGCAGCCAAGAAGAATGGGACAGGGGTGCGGCCACTGAAGCTTTCTTT. The J gene is TRBJ1-1, the V gene TRBV4-2, with 10 bases that match TRBD1. The CDR3 totals 18 residues. CDR1 LGHNA and CDR2 YNFKEQ come from the germline V gene. V was clipped by 0 bases and J by 4 bases; unmatched bases: 11.

V is TRBV9 and J is TRBJ2-1, with TRBD2 matching over 13 bases. V trimming: 4 bases; J trimming: 1 base; junction bases outside the gene matches: 8. This CDR3 region has 18 residues. CDR1 is SGDLS and CDR2 is YYNGEE in the germline V gene. CDR3 sequence (DNA): TGTGCCAGCAGCCTAGGACTAGCGGGAGTTAGGTCCTACAATGAGCAGTTCTTC. Translating it yields CASSLGLAGVRSYNEQFF.

V gene TRBV21-1 combines with J gene TRBJ1-6. TRBV21-1 is described as a pseudogene. The CDR3 is 13 residues long. The CDR3 loop reads CASSNQWVKVLHF. The CDR3 nucleotides read TGTGCCAGCAGCAATCAGTGGGTTAAGGTCCTCCACTTT.

This clonotype was seen only a few times. The chain has TRBV5-1 and TRBJ2-5; TRBD1 agrees at 10 bases. The DNA end is more similar to TRBJ2-7, so the J call may be wrong. CDR1 is SGHRS and CDR2 is YFSETQ in the germline V gene. CDR3 length: 14 residues. CDR3 residues: CASSPWTGGYEQYF. The CDR3 DNA reads TGCGCCAGCAGCCCCTGGACAGGGGGCTACGAGCAGTACTTC.

The sample holds a few counts of this clonotype. This rearrangement joins TRBV10-3 to TRBJ2-5; D may be TRBD1 (6 bases). V was shortened by 0 bases and J by 3 bases, with 11 bases between the two germline ends. Per germline, CDR1 ENHRY and CDR2 SYGVKD. The CDR3 spans 15 residues. The CDR3 coding sequence is TGTGCCATCAGTGAGTCGGGCAGGGGCGAAGAGACCCAGTACTTC. Translation: CAISESGRGEETQYF.

This clonotype was observed a few times. The rearrangement links TRBV30 to TRBJ2-7, with TRBD1 as a possible D gene (5 bases). V was trimmed by 1 base and J by 3 bases, leaving 22 bases between them. Germline CDR1 reads GTSNPN; CDR2 reads SVGIG (reference sequence). The CDR3 contains 17 residues. The CDR3 nucleotides read TGTGCCTGGAGTGGATCTATCCAGGGTAGCCCTTTCTACGAGCAGTACTTC. Its translation is CAWSGSIQGSPFYEQYF.

This clonotype occurred a few times. The chain has TRBV15 and TRBJ2-3; 7 bases are shared with TRBD1. The CDR3 has 16 amino acids. The germline V gene encodes CDR1 LNHNV and CDR2 YYDKDF (reference sequence). V was pared by 5 bases and J by 3 bases, with 11 bases of the junction left unmatched. For the CDR3, the DNA is TGTGCCACCAGCCAAAACAAGGGACAGATAACAGATACGCAGTATTTT. Translated, it gives CATSQNKGQITDTQYF.

The chain links TRBV20-1 to TRBJ2-3, with a weak D call TRBD2 (6 bases). Trimming took 5 bases from V and 0 from J, leaving 15 bases between them. The V gene's germline CDR1 is DFQATT and CDR2 SNEGSKA (reference sequence). The CDR3 totals 15 residues. CDR3 in DNA: TGCAGTGCTCCGAGGTCCGCGGGGAGCACAGATACGCAGTATTTT. It specifies CSAPRSAGSTDTQYF.

Comments on this clonotype: The germline gene is not matched at one end of the junction; a read error may be the cause. The chain recombines TRBV5-1 with TRBJ2-3, with 8 bases identical to TRBD1. Germline V gives CDR1 SGHRS, CDR2 YFSETQ. This CDR3 contains 14 residues. The CDR3 nucleotides read TGCGCCAGCAGCTTAGGGCAGGGGACAGGTACGCAGTATTTT. This codes for CASSLGQGTGTQYF. The complete variable domain, with remaining parts taken from reference TRBV5-1 and TRBJ2-3, reads KAGVTQTPRYLIKTRGQQVTLSCSPISGHRSVSWYQQTPGQGLQFLFEYFSETQRNKGNFPGRFSGRQFSNSRSEMNVSTLELGDSALYLCASSLGQGTGTQYFGPGTRLTVL.

The rearrangement uses TRBV20-1 and TRBJ2-5; the D gene is possibly TRBD2 (5 bases). From germline, CDR1 is DFQATT and CDR2 SNEGSKA (reference sequence). CDR3 length equals 14 residues. V was trimmed by 6 bases and J by 5 bases, leaving 19 bases between them. The CDR3 spells CSAPIIGRGETQYF. DNA of the CDR3: TGCAGTGCCCCGATCATCGGCCGCGGGGAGACCCAGTACTTC.

V and J are TRBV21-1 and TRBJ2-4. The J call may be faulty, since TRBJ2-7 better matches the DNA end. TRBV21-1 is deemed a pseudogene. This CDR3 has 11 residues. This chain's CDR3 is CASSKWYEQYF. The CDR3 region has the DNA TGTGCCAGCAGCAAGTGGTACGAGCAGTACTTC.

The V and J genes are TRBV6-1 and TRBJ2-2, with D maybe TRBD1 (6 bases). Germline loops: CDR1 MNHNS, CDR2 SASEGT. V shed 9 bases and J shed 7 bases, with 15 bases lying between them. This CDR3 has 13 amino acids. The CDR3: CASNYLRGGELFF. CDR3 coding DNA: TGTGCCAGTAACTACCTCAGGGGCGGGGAGCTGTTTTTT.

This clonotype was found many times. The chain has TRBV20-1 and TRBJ1-2; D is unclear. Germline V CDR1 and CDR2: DFQATT, SNEGSKA (reference sequence). With 1 base removed from V and 8 bases from J, the gap between germline ends came to 8 bases. The CDR3 is made up of 11 amino acids. The CDR3 is CSARATPGYTF. In DNA form, the CDR3 reads TGCAGTGCTAGAGCAACTCCGGGCTACACCTTC.

The chain has TRBV7-6 and TRBJ2-7; 9 bases fit TRBD1. CDR3 length equals 14 residues. Germline trimming cut 5 bases from V and 4 bases from J; bases unmatched to any gene: 6. CDR1 is SGHVS and CDR2 is FNYEAQ in the germline V gene. DNA for the CDR3: TGTGCCAGCAGCCATGGGACAGGGCGGTACGAGCAGTACTTC. Translating gives CASSHGTGRYEQYF.

The chain couples TRBV12-3 or TRBV12-4 to TRBJ1-1, with D hard to call. The ends were cut back, 7 bases at V and 0 bases at J, with 15 bases in the middle. The CDR3 has 15 amino acids. DNA for the CDR3: TGTGCCAGCAACCTCGGTACAGTTGTGAACACTGAAGCTTTCTTT. Translation gives CASNLGTVVNTEAFF.

This clonotype occurred once. V usage is TRBV3-1 and J usage is TRBJ1-1, with D possibly TRBD1 on 5 matching bases. The CDR3 runs to 18 residues. V lost 0 bases to trimming and J lost 7 bases, with 24 bases between them. Germline V gives CDR1 LGHDT, CDR2 YNNKEL (reference sequence). CDR3 loop: CASSQEVGERGKIGEAFF. The DNA of the CDR3 is TGTGCCAGCAGCCAAGAAGTAGGGGAACGGGGGAAAATCGGTGAAGCTTTCTTT.

This clonotype was seen only a few times. The CDR3 here is CASSLDRLAGENLNEQFF. The DNA for the CDR3 is TGTGCCAGCAGCTTAGACCGACTAGCGGGAGAGAACTTAAATGAGCAGTTCTTC. J is TRBJ2-1 and V is TRBV7-2; TRBD2 matches 12 bases. V trimming: 1 base; J trimming: 7 bases; junction bases outside the gene matches: 11. CDR3 size: 18 residues. CDR1 and CDR2 from the germline V gene are SGHTA and FQGNSA.

The chain combines TRBV9 with TRBJ1-2, with 10 bases aligning to TRBD1. V gave up 7 bases and J gave up 5 bases; unmatched junction bases: 14. Per germline, CDR1 SGDLS and CDR2 YYNGEE. This CDR3 region has 16 residues. CDR3 amino acids: CASQGRRDRGDYGYTF. DNA for the CDR3: TGTGCCAGCCAGGGGCGCCGGGACAGGGGAGATTATGGCTACACCTTC. Together with reference TRBV9 and TRBJ1-2, the CDR3 gives the full variable domain: DSGVTQTPKHLITATGQRVTLRCSPRSGDLSVYWYQQSLDQGLQFLIQYYNGEERAKGNILERFSAQQFPDLHSELNLSSLELGDSALYFCASQGRRDRGDYGYTFGSGTRLTVV.

This chain joins TRBV25-1 and TRBJ2-5; perhaps TRBD2 as D (6 bases). Gene TRBJ2-7 matches the end of the DNA better, so the J call may be wrong. From germline, CDR1 is MGHDK and CDR2 SYGVNS. The CDR3 is 14 residues long. The DNA for the CDR3 is TGTGCCAGCAGTGAGCGACCGTGGGGGGACGAGCAGTACTTC. Amino acid sequence: CASSERPWGDEQYF.

V usage is TRBV7-3 and J usage is TRBJ2-3; 8 nucleotides match TRBD2. V was pared by 2 bases and J by 6 bases, with 7 bases of the junction left unmatched. Germline assignment: CDR1 SGHTA and CDR2 FQGTGA. This CDR3 is built from 15 residues. The CDR3 DNA reads as TGTGCCAGCAGCTTACGCAGCGGGAGTCGCGATACGCAGTATTTT. This sequence encodes CASSLRSGSRDTQYF.

The chain uses TRBV5-1 and TRBJ1-1; 7 positions match TRBD1. Germline V gene lookup returns CDR1 SGHRS and CDR2 YFSETQ. CDR3 length: 14 amino acids. Trimming cost V 5 bases and J 1 base; bases outside gene matches: 5. This chain's CDR3 is CASSTGQKNTEAFF. DNA of the CDR3: TGCGCCAGCAGTACGGGACAGAAGAACACTGAAGCTTTCTTT.

The V and J genes are TRBV4-1 and TRBJ2-1; D perhaps matches TRBD1 (6 bases). The CDR3 is 13 residues long. V lost 0 bases and J lost 12, with 12 bases in between. CDR1 is MGHRA and CDR2 is YSYEKL in the germline V gene. This CDR3 reads CASSQDTGPVQFF. The DNA for the CDR3 is TGCGCCAGCAGCCAAGATACAGGGCCGGTGCAGTTCTTC.

The sample holds a few counts of this clonotype. The gene calls are TRBV9 and TRBJ2-5; 9 bases match TRBD1. The CDR3 length is 18 residues. Unmatched junction bases numbered 11, after V lost 0 bases and J lost 2 bases. Germline V gives CDR1 SGDLS, CDR2 YYNGEE. DNA of the CDR3: TGTGCCAGCAGCGTAGAAGACGGGACAGGGAGGGGACAAGAGACCCAGTACTTC. It translates to CASSVEDGTGRGQETQYF.

V usage is TRBV6-5 and J usage is TRBJ1-2; D is possibly TRBD1 (5 bases). This CDR3 spans 15 amino acids. Between the trimmed V and J ends, which lost 10 bases and 4 bases, there was a span of 22 bases. Germline V gives CDR1 MNHEY, CDR2 SVGAGI. In DNA, the CDR3 is TGTGCCACGAAAGGGGAACCCCCGGGAGGCTATGGCTACACCTTC. It specifies CATKGEPPGGYGYTF.

V and J are TRBV25-1 and TRBJ2-5; D is possibly TRBD2 (6 bases). Trimming pared 1 base from V and 5 bases from J, leaving 8 bases between. CDR3 length: 13 amino acids. Germline lookup yields CDR1 MGHDK and CDR2 SYGVNS. The CDR3 here is CASSEWAGETQYF. The CDR3 coding sequence is TGTGCCAGCAGTGAATGGGCGGGGGAGACCCAGTACTTC.

This clonotype has a single count. The chain is built from TRBV20-1 and TRBJ2-5; 8 bases align to TRBD1. J lost 5 bases, V lost 5 bases, and 4 bases had no gene match. Looked up from germline, CDR1 is DFQATT and CDR2 is SNEGSKA (reference sequence). This CDR3 has 12 residues. CDR3 residues: CSAWTGPETQYF. CDR3 nucleotide sequence: TGCAGTGCTTGGACAGGGCCTGAGACCCAGTACTTC.